One sample yielded the 12 T cell receptor beta chains listed below, sequenced in a study of CD8 T cells in Susac syndrome (dated by TCRdb to the late 2010s). Libraries were built with the immunoSEQ multiplex PCR assay. RNA was extracted using the RNeasy kit, and roughly 0.45 to 1 microgram was reverse transcribed with random hexamers. Using fastp at Q25 and MiXCR, TCRdb reprocessed the public reads and kept productive beta chains. Rows are unified per CDR3 protein, each entry keeping the most common DNA and genes. This sample gives approximately 150,000 distinct CDR3 sequences in total; 92% of them show up just once. The top ten hold around 0.075% of the sample. What was sequenced was CD4+ T cells from PBMCs. The source is a human donor in good health.

This sequence joins TRBV12-3 or TRBV12-4 and TRBJ2-7; 12 bases match TRBD2. The CDR3 spans 15 residues. Trimming removed 5 bases from V and 6 bases from J; junction bases left unmatched: 8. The CDR3 nucleotides read TGTGCCAGCAGTCCTCGGCTAGCGGGAGGGCCCGAGCAGTACTTC. Translating gives CASSPRLAGGPEQYF.

This clonotype was recorded once. The rearrangement uses TRBV2 and TRBJ2-7; D is perhaps TRBD1 (6 bases). CDR3 length equals 14 residues. Deletions cut 2 bases from V and 0 bases from J, with 8 bases between. Germline V CDR1 and CDR2: SNHLY, FYNNEI. The CDR3 DNA is TGTGCCAGCAGTGAAAGCAGGGGCTCCTACGAGCAGTACTTC. This encodes CASSESRGSYEQYF.

This clonotype was found a few times. The rearrangement uses TRBV5-4 and TRBJ2-2, with D possibly TRBD2 on 6 matching bases. The CDR3 is 13 residues long. V lost 2 bases and J 6 bases, leaving 8 bases between the germline ends. Per the germline V gene, CDR1 is SGHNT and CDR2 is YYREEE (reference sequence). CDR3 amino acids: CASSFGGPGELFF. The CDR3 coding sequence is TGTGCCAGCAGCTTCGGGGGACCCGGGGAGCTGTTTTTT.

The CDR3 region has the DNA TGCGCCAGCAGAGAGCGGGGGGGTCTCAACAATGAGCAGTTCTTC. Its translation: CASRERGGLNNEQFF. V and J are TRBV10-2 and TRBJ2-1; 10 bases match TRBD2. The ends lost 6 bases at V and 5 bases at J; junction bases unmatched: 7. CDR3 length equals 15 residues. Germline V gene lookup returns CDR1 WSHSY and CDR2 SAAADI.

This rearrangement joins TRBV20-1 to TRBJ1-5, with 8 bases matching TRBD1. This CDR3 is 13 amino acids long. V shed 6 bases and J 6 bases; nucleotides not matched to a gene: 7. Germline V lookup: CDR1 DFQATT, CDR2 SNEGSKA (reference sequence). CDR3 sequence (DNA): TGCAGTGCCCTGGACAGGGTGATTCAGCCCCAGCATTTT. Protein sequence: CSALDRVIQPQHF.

The V call is TRBV28, the J call TRBJ1-1; no clear D gene. CDR1 is MDHEN, CDR2 SYDVKM, per germline. This CDR3 has 13 residues. V lost 4 bases and J 0 bases, leaving 6 bases between the germline ends. The CDR3 spells CASSSSLNTEAFF. The CDR3 bases are TGTGCCAGCAGTTCCTCCTTGAACACTGAAGCTTTCTTT.

This rearrangement joins TRBV6-1 to TRBJ1-1, with TRBD1 matching over 7 bases. Germline lookup yields CDR1 MNHNS and CDR2 SASEGT. CDR3 length: 16 amino acids. V lost 6 bases, J lost 7 bases, and 17 bases stayed unmatched. CDR3: CASRRGQPLQGGEAFF. The CDR3 DNA reads as TGTGCCAGCAGAAGGGGACAGCCACTGCAGGGGGGTGAAGCTTTCTTT.

This clonotype was recorded only once. This chain links TRBV7-9 with TRBJ2-2; D may match TRBD1 or TRBD2 (5 bases each). Germline V gene data show CDR1 as SEHNR and CDR2 as FQNEAQ (reference sequence). CDR3 length equals 15 residues. V lost 4 bases and J 7 bases, leaving 16 bases between the germline ends. In nucleotides, the CDR3 is TGTGCCAGCAGCTCCTCTGCCGGGGCGGGCGGGGAGCTGTTTTTT. It is translated as CASSSSAGAGGELFF.

This chain joins TRBV3-1 and TRBJ1-2; D remains unclear. Per the germline V gene, CDR1 is LGHDT and CDR2 is YNNKEL (reference sequence). V was cut by 3 bases and J by 0 bases, with 5 bases left in between. The CDR3 is 13 amino acids. The CDR3 nucleotides are TGTGCCAGCAGCCACGCGTCTAACTATGGCTACACCTTC. Amino acid sequence: CASSHASNYGYTF. The full variable domain, with the rest looked up from reference TRBV3-1 and TRBJ1-2, is DTAVSQTPKYLVTQMGNDKSIKCEQNLGHDTMYWYKQDSKKFLKIMFSYNNKELIINETVPNRFSPKSPDKAHLNLHINSLELGDSAVYFCASSHASNYGYTFGSGTRLTVV.

A single count supports this clonotype. V usage is TRBV18 and J usage is TRBJ1-5; TRBD1 agrees at 8 bases. This CDR3 is built from 14 residues. The trim removed 4 bases at V and 3 bases at J, leaving 2 bases unmatched. The germline gives CDR1 KGHSH, CDR2 LQKENI. The CDR3 sequence: CASSLDRVNQPQHF. The CDR3 DNA reads as TGTGCCAGCTCACTGGACAGGGTCAATCAGCCCCAGCATTTT.

The chain combines TRBV9 with TRBJ1-3, with a possible D match to TRBD1 (5 bases). Germline V CDR1 and CDR2: SGDLS, YYNGEE. This CDR3 contains 14 residues. Trimming cost V 3 bases and J 4 bases, with 11 bases left between them. CDR3 loop: CASSGDFPGNTIYF. The CDR3 nucleotides read TGTGCCAGCAGCGGGGACTTCCCAGGAAACACCATATATTTT. The whole variable domain, remainder taken from reference TRBV9 and TRBJ1-3, is DSGVTQTPKHLITATGQRVTLRCSPRSGDLSVYWYQQSLDQGLQFLIQYYNGEERAKGNILERFSAQQFPDLHSELNLSSLELGDSALYFCASSGDFPGNTIYFGEGSWLTVV.

The chain links TRBV5-1 to TRBJ2-7, with unresolved D. CDR1 and CDR2 from the germline V gene are SGHRS and YFSETQ. CDR3 length equals 14 residues. Trimming left V 0 bases short and J 0 bases short, with 7 bases between. CDR3 amino acids: CASSLASPSYEQYF. In DNA, the CDR3 is TGCGCCAGCAGCTTGGCTAGTCCCTCCTACGAGCAGTACTTC.